This T cell receptor (beta chain) derives from a study of shared clonotypes between healthy human individuals. Study-wide points: The naive CD4 repertoires of several donors were compared, and around 5% of clonotypes were shared.

Trimming took off 0 bases at V and 4 bases at J, with 5 bases between the two ends. The germline gives CDR1 SGHRS, CDR2 YFSETQ. CDR3 length: 14 residues. Here immunoSEQ multiplex PCR was the method, and the copy in TCRdb shows in-frame clones only, minus some. The sample consists of millions of clones, 85% to 95% of them appearing once. As regards this clone: As yet, its antigen is unknown. This sample also contains other DNA sequences that code for the same CDR3.

The source of this sequence is a man between 18 and 35 years old in good health. The sample was naive CD4+ T cells sorted from blood. The subset denotes: CD45RA+ positively selected. This chain uses TRBV5-1 with TRBJ2-6; no firm D call. The DNA for the CDR3 is TGCGCCAGCAGCTTGGACCCCGGGGCCAACGTCCTGACTTTC. Translated, it gives CASSLDPGANVLTF. The complete variable domain, with remaining parts taken from reference TRBV5-1 and TRBJ2-6, reads KAGVTQTPRYLIKTRGQQVTLSCSPISGHRSVSWYQQTPGQGLQFLFEYFSETQRNKGNFPGRFSGRQFSNSRSEMNVSTLELGDSALYLCASSLDPGANVLTFGAGSRLTVL.